Sequencing of this TCR beta chain was carried out in a study of blood T cell repertoires in COVID-19. Study-level background: Acute-phase and convalescent COVID-19 samples originated in the United States, Italy and Spain.

J gave up 6 bases and V 5 bases, and 16 bases lay outside the gene matches. Germline loops: CDR1 GTSNPN, CDR2 SVGIG (reference sequence). The CDR3 length is 16 residues. In the original processing: Amplification of reference gene primers provided the estimated nucleated cell counts. The assay was immunoSEQ multiplex PCR, and TCRdb's table has in-frame clones only and misses some. That table gives V, J and clone size, and the DNA gave D and trimming. The sample carries 170,000 or so clones, 70% to 85% recorded once. Individuals aged roughly 18 to 95 years were recruited from 24 US areas. The clonotype comes from a woman aged 45-59 years who had recovered from COVID-19. The source material was PBMCs or T cells enriched from blood (not recorded which). The chain combines TRBV30 with TRBJ2-3; 8 bases fit TRBD2. CDR3 sequence: CAWGGAGASRSDTQYF. In DNA, the CDR3 is TGTGCCTGGGGGGGAGCGGGAGCTTCAAGATCCGATACGCAGTATTTT. Full variable domain (remainder filled in from reference TRBV30 and TRBJ2-3): SQTIHQWPATLVQPVGSPLSLECTVEGTSNPNLYWYRQAAGRGLQLLFYSVGIGQISSEVPQNLSASRPQDRQFILSSKKLLLSDSGFYLCAWGGAGASRSDTQYFGPGTRLTVL.